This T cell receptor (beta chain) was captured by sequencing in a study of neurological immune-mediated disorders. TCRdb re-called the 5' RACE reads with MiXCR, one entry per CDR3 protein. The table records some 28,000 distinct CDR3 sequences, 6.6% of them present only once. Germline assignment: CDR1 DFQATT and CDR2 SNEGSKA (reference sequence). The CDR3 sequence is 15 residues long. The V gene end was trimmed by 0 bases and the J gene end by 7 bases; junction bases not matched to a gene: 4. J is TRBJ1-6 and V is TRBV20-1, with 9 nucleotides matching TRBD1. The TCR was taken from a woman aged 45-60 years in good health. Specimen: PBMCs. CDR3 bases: TGCAGTGCTAGAGATGGACAGGGGAGAAATTCACCCCTCCACTTT. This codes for CSARDGQGRNSPLHF.